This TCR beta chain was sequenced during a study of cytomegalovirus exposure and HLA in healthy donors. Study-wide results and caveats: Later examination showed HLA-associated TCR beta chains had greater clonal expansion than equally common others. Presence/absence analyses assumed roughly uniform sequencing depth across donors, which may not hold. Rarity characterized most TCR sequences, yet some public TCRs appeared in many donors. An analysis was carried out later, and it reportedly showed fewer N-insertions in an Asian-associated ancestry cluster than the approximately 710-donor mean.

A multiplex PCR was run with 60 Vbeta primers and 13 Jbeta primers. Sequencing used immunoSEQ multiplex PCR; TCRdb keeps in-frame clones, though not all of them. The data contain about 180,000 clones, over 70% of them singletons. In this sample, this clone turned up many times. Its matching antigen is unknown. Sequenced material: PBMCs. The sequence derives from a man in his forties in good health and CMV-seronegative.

As DNA, the CDR3 is TGTGCCATCAGTGACCGGACAGGGGGCCACGAGCAGTACTTC. Amino acid sequence: CAISDRTGGHEQYF. The rearrangement links TRBV10-3 to TRBJ2-7; 11 bases map to TRBD1. Germline V gene sequence: CDR1 ENHRY, CDR2 SYGVKD. The V and J ends lost 3 bases and 5 bases, in that order; junction bases with no gene match: 3. This CDR3 has 14 residues.